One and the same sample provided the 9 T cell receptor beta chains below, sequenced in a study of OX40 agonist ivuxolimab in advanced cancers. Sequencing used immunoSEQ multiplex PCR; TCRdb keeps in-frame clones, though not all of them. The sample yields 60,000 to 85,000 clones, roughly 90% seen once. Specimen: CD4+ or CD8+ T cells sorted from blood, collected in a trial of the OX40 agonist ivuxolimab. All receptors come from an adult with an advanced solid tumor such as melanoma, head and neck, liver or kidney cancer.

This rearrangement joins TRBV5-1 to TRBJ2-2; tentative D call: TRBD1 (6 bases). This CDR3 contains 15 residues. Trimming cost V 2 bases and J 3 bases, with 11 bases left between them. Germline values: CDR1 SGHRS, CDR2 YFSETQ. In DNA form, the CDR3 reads TGCGCCAGCAGCTTACGGCAGGGGTACACCGGGGAGCTGTTTTTT. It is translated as CASSLRQGYTGELFF.

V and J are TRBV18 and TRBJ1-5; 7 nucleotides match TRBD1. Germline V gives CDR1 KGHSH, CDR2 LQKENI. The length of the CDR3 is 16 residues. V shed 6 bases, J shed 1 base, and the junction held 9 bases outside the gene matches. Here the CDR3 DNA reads TGTGCCAGCTCCTACCTCTCGGGACAGAGCAATCAGCCCCAGCATTTT. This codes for CASSYLSGQSNQPQHF.

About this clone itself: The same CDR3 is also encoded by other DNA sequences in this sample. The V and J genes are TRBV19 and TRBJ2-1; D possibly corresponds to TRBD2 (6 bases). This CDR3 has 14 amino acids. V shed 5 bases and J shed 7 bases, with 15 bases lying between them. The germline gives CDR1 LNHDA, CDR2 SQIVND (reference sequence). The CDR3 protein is CASSSRGRGNEQFF. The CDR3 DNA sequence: TGTGCCAGTAGTTCACGGGGGAGAGGGAATGAGCAGTTCTTC.

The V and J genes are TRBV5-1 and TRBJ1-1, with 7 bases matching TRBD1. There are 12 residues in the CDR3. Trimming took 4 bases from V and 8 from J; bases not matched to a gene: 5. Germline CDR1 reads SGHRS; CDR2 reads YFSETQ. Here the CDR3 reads CASSREGAEAFF. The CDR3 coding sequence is TGCGCCAGCAGCCGCGAGGGGGCCGAAGCTTTCTTT.

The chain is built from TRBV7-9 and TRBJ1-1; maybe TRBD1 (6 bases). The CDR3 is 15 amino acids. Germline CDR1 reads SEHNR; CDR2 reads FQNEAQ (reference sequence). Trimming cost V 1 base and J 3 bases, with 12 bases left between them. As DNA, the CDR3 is TGTGCCAGCAGCTTAGGTGGCAGGGGTGACACTGAAGCTTTCTTT. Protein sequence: CASSLGGRGDTEAFF.

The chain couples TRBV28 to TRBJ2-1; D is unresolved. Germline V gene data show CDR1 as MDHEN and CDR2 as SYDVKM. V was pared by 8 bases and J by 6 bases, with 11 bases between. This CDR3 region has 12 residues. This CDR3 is CASGPLFNEQFF. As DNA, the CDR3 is TGTGCCAGCGGCCCCTTATTCAATGAGCAGTTCTTC.

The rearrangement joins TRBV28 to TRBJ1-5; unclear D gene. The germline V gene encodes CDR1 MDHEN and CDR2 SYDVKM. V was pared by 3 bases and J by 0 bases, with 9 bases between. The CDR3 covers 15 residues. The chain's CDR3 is CASSFLGDSNQPQHF. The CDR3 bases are TGTGCCAGCAGTTTTTTGGGAGATAGCAATCAGCCCCAGCATTTT.

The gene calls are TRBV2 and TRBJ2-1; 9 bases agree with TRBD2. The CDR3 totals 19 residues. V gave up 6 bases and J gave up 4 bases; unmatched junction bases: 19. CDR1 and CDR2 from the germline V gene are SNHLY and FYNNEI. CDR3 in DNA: TGTGCCAGCAGGCTCAGTGGGGCGGGAGGGCTCAGAGATTACAATGAGCAGTTCTTC. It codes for CASRLSGAGGLRDYNEQFF.

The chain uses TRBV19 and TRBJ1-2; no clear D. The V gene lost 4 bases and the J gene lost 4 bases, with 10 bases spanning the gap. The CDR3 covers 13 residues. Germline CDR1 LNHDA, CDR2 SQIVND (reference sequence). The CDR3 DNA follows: TGTGCCAGTAGTAGCGGGGAGCCCTATGGCTACACCTTC. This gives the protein CASSSGEPYGYTF.